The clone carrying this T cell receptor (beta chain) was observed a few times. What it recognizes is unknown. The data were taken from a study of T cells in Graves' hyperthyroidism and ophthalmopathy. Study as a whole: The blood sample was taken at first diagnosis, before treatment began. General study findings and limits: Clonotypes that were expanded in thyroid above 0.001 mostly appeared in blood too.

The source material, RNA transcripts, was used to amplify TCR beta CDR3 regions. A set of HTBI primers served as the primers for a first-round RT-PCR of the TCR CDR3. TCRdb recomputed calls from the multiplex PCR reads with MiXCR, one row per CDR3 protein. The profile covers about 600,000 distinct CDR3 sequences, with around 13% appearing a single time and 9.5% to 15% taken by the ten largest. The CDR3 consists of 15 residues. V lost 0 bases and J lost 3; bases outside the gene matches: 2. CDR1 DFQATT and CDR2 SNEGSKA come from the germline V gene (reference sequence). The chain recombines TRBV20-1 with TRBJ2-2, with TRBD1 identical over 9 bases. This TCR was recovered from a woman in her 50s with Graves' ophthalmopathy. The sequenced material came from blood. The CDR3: CSARDGTGYTGELFF. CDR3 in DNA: TGCAGTGCTAGAGACGGGACAGGGTACACCGGGGAGCTGTTTTTT.